One and the same sample provided the 29 T cell receptor beta chains below, sequenced in a study of blood T cell repertoires in COVID-19. The repertoire was sequenced with immunoSEQ multiplex PCR; TCRdb's copy has only in-frame clones and lacks some. Among around 400,000 clones listed, around 92% were seen once. Source material: PBMCs or T cells enriched from blood (not recorded which). All receptors come from a woman under 40 who had recovered from COVID-19.

The V gene is TRBV5-1, the J gene TRBJ2-5, with 7 positions matching TRBD2. Germline CDR1 reads SGHRS; CDR2 reads YFSETQ. V gave up 0 bases and J gave up 4 bases; unmatched junction bases: 6. The CDR3 loop spans 15 amino acids. The CDR3 bases are TGCGCCAGCAGCTTGGGGGCTAGCGGAGGAGAGACCCAGTACTTC. The encoded protein is CASSLGASGGETQYF.

This chain joins TRBV28 and TRBJ1-5; the match to TRBD1 covers 7 bases. This CDR3 has 15 amino acids. In germline, CDR1 is MDHEN, CDR2 SYDVKM. With V trimmed by 7 bases and J by 1 base, 7 bases remained unmatched. CDR3 protein: CASIPTGASNQPQHF. CDR3 nucleotide sequence: TGTGCCAGCATTCCCACAGGGGCAAGCAATCAGCCCCAGCATTTT. Together with reference TRBV28 and TRBJ1-5, the CDR3 gives the full variable domain: DVKVTQSSRYLVKRTGEKVFLECVQDMDHENMFWYRQDPGLGLRLIYFSYDVKMKEKGDIPEGYSVSREKKERFSLILESASTNQTSMYLCASIPTGASNQPQHFGDGTRLSIL.

The V call is TRBV9, the J call TRBJ1-2; possibly TRBD1 for D (6 bases). The CDR3 sequence is 22 residues long. V was clipped by 3 bases and J by 4 bases, with 37 bases between them. The germline V gene has CDR1 SGDLS and CDR2 YYNGEE. The CDR3 DNA is TGTGCCAGCAGCGGGGTTCCCCTCCACCATCCGGAGGACAGACCCATGGGCTATGGCTACACCTTC. The encoded protein is CASSGVPLHHPEDRPMGYGYTF.

This chain joins TRBV9 and TRBJ1-6; D unresolved. From germline, CDR1 is SGDLS and CDR2 YYNGEE. Trimming removed 0 bases from V and 7 bases from J, with 11 bases in between. The CDR3 sequence is 15 residues long. This chain's CDR3 is CASSVADVRNSPLHF. DNA for the CDR3: TGTGCCAGCAGCGTAGCTGATGTCAGAAATTCACCCCTCCACTTT.

This chain uses TRBV2 with TRBJ2-3, with no clear D. The CDR3 extends over 14 amino acids. Germline values: CDR1 SNHLY, CDR2 FYNNEI. The germline V and J ends were trimmed by 3 bases and 7 bases, with 14 bases remaining between them. The CDR3 DNA reads TGTGCCAGCAGTGATAATTCCCGTCTCCATACGCAGTATTTT. This encodes CASSDNSRLHTQYF.

J is TRBJ1-4 and V is TRBV15, with a weak D call TRBD1 (5 bases). V was shortened by 0 bases and J by 6 bases, with 14 bases between the two germline ends. The germline V gene has CDR1 LNHNV and CDR2 YYDKDF (reference sequence). The CDR3 runs to 16 residues. This CDR3 reads CATSRDRIGADEKLFF. CDR3 coding DNA: TGTGCCACCAGCAGAGATCGGATAGGGGCGGATGAAAAACTGTTTTTT.

In its sample, this clone was seen a few times. The CDR3: CASSFSTGRGYTF. The DNA for the CDR3 is TGTGCCAGCAGTTTTTCGACAGGGAGAGGCTACACCTTC. The chain recombines TRBV28 with TRBJ1-2; 7 positions match TRBD1. There are 13 residues in the CDR3. V gave up 3 bases and J gave up 8 bases; unmatched junction bases: 6. In germline, CDR1 is MDHEN, CDR2 SYDVKM.

This clone was found once. The V and J genes are TRBV5-6 and TRBJ2-1; no definite D call. The germline V and J ends were trimmed by 1 base and 7 bases, with 6 bases remaining between them. Germline V gives CDR1 SGHDT, CDR2 YYEEEE. This CDR3 comprises 12 residues. CDR3 sequence: CASSLSGNEQFF. The CDR3 nucleotides read TGTGCCAGCAGCTTGTCCGGGAATGAGCAGTTCTTC. Filled out from reference TRBV5-6 and TRBJ2-1, the complete variable domain reads DAGVTQSPTHLIKTRGQQVTLRCSPKSGHDTVSWYQQALGQGPQFIFQYYEEEERQRGNFPDRFSGHQFPNYSSELNVNALLLGDSALYLCASSLSGNEQFFGPGTRLTVL.

This clone appeared a few times. V is TRBV10-2 and J is TRBJ2-2, with D maybe TRBD2 (6 bases). V lost 0 bases to trimming and J lost 15 bases, with 11 bases between them. CDR3 length: 12 residues. Looked up from germline, CDR1 is WSHSY and CDR2 is SAAADI. The CDR3 nucleotides read TGCGCCAGCAGTGAGTCTGCGGGGAGGATGTTTTTT. Translated: CASSESAGRMFF.

The V call is TRBV12-3 or TRBV12-4, the J call TRBJ1-1; tentatively, D is TRBD1 (5 bases). The CDR3 sequence is 13 residues long. V was trimmed by 6 bases and J by 5 bases, leaving 13 bases between them. In nucleotides, the CDR3 is TGTGCCAGCAGGAAAGGGGTGGAAACTGAAGCTTTCTTT. It encodes CASRKGVETEAFF.

The DNA for the CDR3 is TGTGCCAGCAGTTACACCCCGGCGGGGGTTTCGAGAACCGGGGAGCTGTTTTTT. Protein sequence: CASSYTPAGVSRTGELFF. The chain employs TRBV6-2 or TRBV6-3 and TRBJ2-2; 7 nucleotides match TRBD2. Germline values: CDR1 MNHEY, CDR2 SVGEGT. CDR3 length: 18 amino acids. V was clipped by 2 bases and J by 5 bases; unmatched bases: 14.

This clone came up once. This chain connects TRBV2 to TRBJ2-3; a possible D gene is TRBD2 (6 bases). Trimming left V 5 bases short and J 2 bases short, with 17 bases between. The CDR3 loop spans 16 amino acids. Germline CDR1 SNHLY, CDR2 FYNNEI. The CDR3 spells CASSSVGRGNTDTQYF. The CDR3 DNA sequence: TGTGCCAGCAGTAGTGTAGGGCGGGGAAACACAGATACGCAGTATTTT.

The gene calls are TRBV30 and TRBJ1-4; perhaps TRBD1 as D (5 bases). Trimming left V 1 base short and J 1 base short, with 22 bases between. This CDR3 comprises 19 residues. The germline V gene has CDR1 GTSNPN and CDR2 SVGIG (reference sequence). CDR3 residues: CAWSALRFGGEGTNEKLFF. For the CDR3, the DNA is TGTGCCTGGAGTGCCCTACGTTTCGGGGGTGAGGGAACTAATGAAAAACTGTTTTTT. Drawing the rest from reference TRBV30 and TRBJ1-4, the complete variable domain is SQTIHQWPATLVQPVGSPLSLECTVEGTSNPNLYWYRQAAGRGLQLLFYSVGIGQISSEVPQNLSASRPQDRQFILSSKKLLLSDSGFYLCAWSALRFGGEGTNEKLFFGSGTQLSVL.

The V call is TRBV2, the J call TRBJ1-2; D is undetermined. CDR1 SNHLY and CDR2 FYNNEI come from the germline V gene. V was trimmed by 3 bases and J by 6 bases, leaving 11 bases between them. This CDR3 spans 13 amino acids. Here the CDR3 DNA reads TGTGCCAGCAGTGAGGTCAGTCGGGATGGCTACACCTTC. Protein: CASSEVSRDGYTF.

The V and J genes are TRBV29-1 and TRBJ2-3; possible D gene TRBD2, 6 bases. V was shortened by 6 bases and J by 2 bases, with 15 bases between the two germline ends. CDR1 and CDR2 from the germline V gene are SQVTM and ANQGSEA. This CDR3 is 14 amino acids long. The CDR3 coding sequence is TGCAGCGTCGCAGGGAGGCTAAACACAGATACGCAGTATTTT. It yields the protein CSVAGRLNTDTQYF.

This chain uses TRBV5-5 with TRBJ2-3, with no clear D. There are 14 residues in the CDR3. The germline V gene has CDR1 SGHKS and CDR2 YYEKEE (reference sequence). V was cut by 1 base and J by 2 bases, with 8 bases left in between. The CDR3 is CASSLRRLTDTQYF. The CDR3 DNA reads TGTGCCAGCAGCTTGAGGCGACTCACAGATACGCAGTATTTT. The full variable domain, completed using reference TRBV5-5 and TRBJ2-3, is DAGVTQSPTHLIKTRGQQVTLRCSPISGHKSVSWYQQVLGQGPQFIFQYYEKEERGRGNFPDRFSARQFPNYSSELNVNALLLGDSALYLCASSLRRLTDTQYFGPGTRLTVL.

The chain recombines TRBV24-1 with TRBJ2-5, with TRBD1 matching 12 bases. The CDR3 covers 16 residues. CDR1 is KGHDR and CDR2 is SFDVKD in the germline V gene. The V and J ends lost 2 bases and 5 bases, in that order; junction bases with no gene match: 5. The CDR3 region is CATSDSGTGGAETQYF. CDR3 nucleotides: TGTGCCACCAGTGATTCCGGGACAGGGGGCGCGGAGACCCAGTACTTC.

The chain carries TRBV7-6 and TRBJ1-6; 9 nucleotides match TRBD1. The V gene's germline CDR1 is SGHVS and CDR2 FNYEAQ. The CDR3 spans 16 residues. Unmatched junction bases numbered 8, after V lost 1 base and J lost 10 bases. CDR3 sequence: CASSLVPGQGGSPLHF. CDR3 nucleotide sequence: TGTGCCAGCAGCTTAGTCCCGGGACAGGGAGGATCACCCCTCCACTTT.

The chain carries TRBV18 and TRBJ1-1, with 7 nucleotides matching TRBD1. V lost 2 bases to trimming and J lost 6 bases; unmatched junction nucleotides: 3. The CDR3 runs to 13 residues. CDR1 is KGHSH, CDR2 LQKENI, per germline. CDR3 loop: CASSPVQGAEAFF. The CDR3 bases are TGTGCCAGCTCACCAGTGCAGGGGGCTGAAGCTTTCTTT.

The chain links TRBV9 to TRBJ1-6; the D gene is possibly TRBD1 (6 bases). This CDR3 is built from 15 residues. V was pared by 2 bases and J by 3 bases, with 9 bases between. The germline gives CDR1 SGDLS, CDR2 YYNGEE. The CDR3 DNA reads TGTGCCAGCAGCGTGACAGGAAACTATAATTCACCCCTCCACTTT. It encodes CASSVTGNYNSPLHF.

The gene calls are TRBV27 and TRBJ2-1; 7 positions agree with TRBD2. The CDR3 is 14 amino acids. V lost 2 bases and J lost 8; bases outside the gene matches: 6. CDR1 is MNHEY and CDR2 is SMNVEV in the germline V gene (reference sequence). CDR3 nucleotide sequence: TGTGCCAGCAGTTTAGCGGGAGAGGATCATGAGCAGTTCTTC. Protein: CASSLAGEDHEQFF.

CDR3 sequence reads: CASSEFRQPQHF. In DNA form, the CDR3 reads TGTGCCAGCAGTGAATTTCGTCAGCCCCAGCATTTT. This chain connects TRBV6-1 to TRBJ1-5; no reliable D call. This CDR3 contains 12 residues. Trimming left V 2 bases short and J 6 bases short, with 5 bases between. CDR1 is MNHNS and CDR2 is SASEGT in the germline V gene.

This chain joins TRBV18 and TRBJ1-2, with a possible D match to TRBD1 (5 bases). Germline assignment: CDR1 KGHSH and CDR2 LQKENI. This CDR3 contains 14 residues. V lost 6 bases, J lost 2 bases, and 13 bases lay in between. CDR3 in amino acids: CASSAGQNNYGYTF. CDR3 nucleotides: TGTGCCAGCTCGGCGGGGCAGAACAACTATGGCTACACCTTC.

The chain has TRBV30 and TRBJ2-7, with D unclear. The CDR3 is made up of 11 amino acids. In germline, CDR1 is GTSNPN, CDR2 SVGIG (reference sequence). V shed 5 bases and J shed 3 bases, with 8 bases lying between them. CDR3 sequence (DNA): TGTGCCTGGTTAAGCGTCTACGAGCAGTACTTC. The encoded protein is CAWLSVYEQYF.

CDR3 protein: CASSFGGITDTQYF. DNA for the CDR3: TGTGCCAGCAGCTTTGGGGGGATCACAGATACGCAGTATTTT. V usage is TRBV5-4 and J usage is TRBJ2-3; perhaps TRBD2 as D (6 bases). V was pared by 2 bases and J by 2 bases, with 9 bases between. The CDR3 extends over 14 amino acids. Germline V gene data show CDR1 as SGHNT and CDR2 as YYREEE (reference sequence).

V and J are TRBV9 and TRBJ1-2; 7 nucleotides match TRBD1. With V trimmed by 4 bases and J by 8 bases, 8 bases remained unmatched. The CDR3 covers 13 residues. Per germline, CDR1 SGDLS and CDR2 YYNGEE. CDR3 sequence: CASSPTGTGGYTF. CDR3 in DNA: TGTGCCAGCAGCCCGACAGGGACTGGCGGCTACACCTTC. Full variable domain (outside the CDR3, taken from reference TRBV9 and TRBJ1-2): DSGVTQTPKHLITATGQRVTLRCSPRSGDLSVYWYQQSLDQGLQFLIQYYNGEERAKGNILERFSAQQFPDLHSELNLSSLELGDSALYFCASSPTGTGGYTFGSGTRLTVV.

The genes are TRBV28 and TRBJ1-5, with D tentatively TRBD1 (6 bases). The CDR3 runs 14 residues. V gave up 3 bases and J gave up 7 bases, with 13 bases separating them. The germline V gene has CDR1 MDHEN and CDR2 SYDVKM. For the CDR3, the DNA is TGTGCCAGCAGTTTCTCAGGGCAGGGGCAGCCCCAGCATTTT. Its protein product is CASSFSGQGQPQHF.

The chain links TRBV14 to TRBJ1-1; D gene uncertain. Trimming cost V 0 bases and J 6 bases, with 11 bases left between them. CDR1 and CDR2 (germline): SGHDN, FVKESK. This CDR3 has 14 amino acids. This CDR3 is CASSQEPGRAEAFF. CDR3 DNA: TGTGCCAGCAGCCAAGAACCGGGGAGGGCTGAAGCTTTCTTT.

This chain connects TRBV18 to TRBJ1-3; D perhaps matches TRBD1 (5 bases). The CDR3 runs 14 residues. The germline gives CDR1 KGHSH, CDR2 LQKENI. The V end lost 3 bases, the J end lost 1 base, and 7 bases lay between the germline ends. CDR3 in DNA: TGTGCCAGCTCACCGACAGAATCTGGAAACACCATATATTTT. It yields the protein CASSPTESGNTIYF.